This note documents a single T cell receptor beta chain sequence. Antigen unknown. Researchers ran the PCR with 60 Vbeta and 13 Jbeta primers. Data came from immunoSEQ multiplex PCR; TCRdb stores just in-frame clones and leaves some out. The sample contains approximately 130,000 clones, roughly 83% of which appear only once. Germline V CDR1 and CDR2: LNHDA, SQIVND (reference sequence). The V end was cut by 6 bases, the J end by 2 bases, with 13 bases between. The CDR3 is made up of 15 amino acids. This entry is derived from a study of cytomegalovirus exposure and HLA in healthy donors. Findings of the study overall: Later analysis associated a missense DCLRE1C variant with TCR beta V- and J-gene trimming.

This clonotype was sampled from a man aged 35 to 55 in good health and CMV-seronegative. Sequenced sample: PBMCs. The rearrangement links TRBV19 to TRBJ2-2; D is unclear. Written as DNA, the CDR3 is TGTGCCAGTAGCCTAGGCTGGTCAAACACCGGGGAGCTGTTTTTT. Its protein product is CASSLGWSNTGELFF.